This TCR beta chain was recovered during a study of T cells in Graves' hyperthyroidism and ophthalmopathy. Across the whole study: Blood was drawn when the patient was first diagnosed and still untreated.

Patients aged 18 to 65 with hyperthyroidism were newly diagnosed, with duration under 2 months. Exclusion of a patient resulted from uncontrolled infection, other autoimmune disease, pregnancy or lactation. Every diagnosis used clinical symptoms, serum thyroxine and TRAb, thyroid ultrasound and orbital computed tomography. This clonotype appeared many times. The CDR3 consists of 15 residues. V was pared by 0 bases and J by 7 bases, with 2 bases of the junction left unmatched. In germline, CDR1 is SGHRS, CDR2 YFSETQ. TCR beta CDR3 regions were amplified from RNA. Carried out on the TCR CDR3, a first-round RT-PCR used the HTBI primer set. TCRdb re-analysed the multiplex PCR reads in MiXCR, keeping a single row per CDR3 protein. The repertoire consists of fewer than 650,000 distinct CDR3 sequences, with 12% to 15% occurring once and the leading ten covering roughly 14%.

The origin of this receptor is a woman aged 40 to 50 with Graves' hyperthyroidism. The chain carries TRBV5-1 and TRBJ1-6; 9 bases line up with TRBD1. Sequenced input: blood. CDR3 sequence (DNA): TGCGCCAGCAGCTTGGTAGGGACAGGGAATTCACCCCTCCACTTT. Translation gives CASSLVGTGNSPLHF.